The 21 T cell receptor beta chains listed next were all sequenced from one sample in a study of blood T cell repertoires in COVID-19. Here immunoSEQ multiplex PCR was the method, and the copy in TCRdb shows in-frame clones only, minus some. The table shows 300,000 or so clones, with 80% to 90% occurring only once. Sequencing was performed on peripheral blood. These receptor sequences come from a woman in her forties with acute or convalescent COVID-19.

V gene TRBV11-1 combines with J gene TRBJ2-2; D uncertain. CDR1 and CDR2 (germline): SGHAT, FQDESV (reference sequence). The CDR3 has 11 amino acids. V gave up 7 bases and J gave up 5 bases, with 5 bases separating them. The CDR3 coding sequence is TGTGCCAGCACCCGGACCGGGGAGCTGTTTTTT. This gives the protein CASTRTGELFF.

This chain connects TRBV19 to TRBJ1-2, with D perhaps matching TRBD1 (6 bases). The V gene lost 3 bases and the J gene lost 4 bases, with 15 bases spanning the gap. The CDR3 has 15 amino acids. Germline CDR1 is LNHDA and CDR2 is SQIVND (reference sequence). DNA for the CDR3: TGTGCCAGTAGTATGGGGGACATCGCCTTCTATGGCTACACCTTC. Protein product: CASSMGDIAFYGYTF.

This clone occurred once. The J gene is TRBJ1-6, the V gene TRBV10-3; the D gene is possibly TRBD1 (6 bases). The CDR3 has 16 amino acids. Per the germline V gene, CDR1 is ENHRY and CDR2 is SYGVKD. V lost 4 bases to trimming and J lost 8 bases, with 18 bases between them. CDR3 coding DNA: TGTGCCATCAGTGGAGGGGGGGGGTATACGGATTCACCCCTCCACTTT. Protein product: CAISGGGGYTDSPLHF.

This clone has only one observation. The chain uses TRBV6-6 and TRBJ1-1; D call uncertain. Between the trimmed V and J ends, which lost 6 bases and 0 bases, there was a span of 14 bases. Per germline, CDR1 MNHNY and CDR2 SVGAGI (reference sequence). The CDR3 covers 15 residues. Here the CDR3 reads CASSTARDLNTEAFF. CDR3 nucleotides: TGTGCCAGCAGCACGGCGAGAGACTTGAACACTGAAGCTTTCTTT.

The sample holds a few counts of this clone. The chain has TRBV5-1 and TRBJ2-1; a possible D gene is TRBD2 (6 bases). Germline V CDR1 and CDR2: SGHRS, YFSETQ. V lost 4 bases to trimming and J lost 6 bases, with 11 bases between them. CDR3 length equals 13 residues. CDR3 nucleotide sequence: TGCGCCAGCAGCCCCCGGGGAGGCAATGAGCAGTTCTTC. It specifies CASSPRGGNEQFF.

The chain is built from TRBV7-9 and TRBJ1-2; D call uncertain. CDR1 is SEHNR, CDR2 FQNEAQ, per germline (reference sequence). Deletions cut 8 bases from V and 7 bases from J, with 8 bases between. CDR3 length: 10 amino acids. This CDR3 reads CASGGRGYTF. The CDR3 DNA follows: TGTGCCAGCGGAGGTCGTGGCTACACCTTC.

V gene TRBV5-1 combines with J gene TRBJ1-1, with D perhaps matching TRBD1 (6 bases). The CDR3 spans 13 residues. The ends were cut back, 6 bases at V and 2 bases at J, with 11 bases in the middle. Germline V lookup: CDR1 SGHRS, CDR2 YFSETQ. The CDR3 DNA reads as TGCGCCAGCAAAGTAGGGACAAACACTGAAGCTTTCTTT. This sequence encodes CASKVGTNTEAFF.

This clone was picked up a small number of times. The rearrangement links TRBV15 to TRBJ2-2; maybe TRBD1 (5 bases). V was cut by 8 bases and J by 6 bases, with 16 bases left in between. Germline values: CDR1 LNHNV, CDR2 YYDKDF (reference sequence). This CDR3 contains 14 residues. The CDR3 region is CATVSRDPPGELFF. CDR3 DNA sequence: TGTGCCACCGTTAGCAGGGATCCCCCCGGGGAGCTGTTTTTT.

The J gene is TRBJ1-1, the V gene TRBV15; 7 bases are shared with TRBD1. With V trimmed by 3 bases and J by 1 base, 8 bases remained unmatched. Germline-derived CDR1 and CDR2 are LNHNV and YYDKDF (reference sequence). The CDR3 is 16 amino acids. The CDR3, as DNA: TGTGCCACCAGCAGGATTGGGGGGACAGCGAACACTGAAGCTTTCTTT. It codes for CATSRIGGTANTEAFF.

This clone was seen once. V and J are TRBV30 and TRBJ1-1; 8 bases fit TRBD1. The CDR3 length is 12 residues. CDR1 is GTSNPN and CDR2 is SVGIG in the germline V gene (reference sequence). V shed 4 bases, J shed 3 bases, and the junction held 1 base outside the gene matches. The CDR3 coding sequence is TGTGCCTGGACACAGGGGGACACTGAAGCTTTCTTT. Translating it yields CAWTQGDTEAFF.

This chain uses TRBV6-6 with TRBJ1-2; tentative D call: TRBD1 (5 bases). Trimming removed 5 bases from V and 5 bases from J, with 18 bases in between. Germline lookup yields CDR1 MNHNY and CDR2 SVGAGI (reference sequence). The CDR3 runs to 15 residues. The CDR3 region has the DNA TGTGCCAGCAGTCCCTTTGGAGGGGAGTGGTATGGCTACACCTTC. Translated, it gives CASSPFGGEWYGYTF.

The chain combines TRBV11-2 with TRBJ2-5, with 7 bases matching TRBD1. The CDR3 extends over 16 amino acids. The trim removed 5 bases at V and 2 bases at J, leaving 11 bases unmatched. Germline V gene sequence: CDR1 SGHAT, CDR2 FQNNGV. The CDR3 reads CASSHSTGTRQETQYF. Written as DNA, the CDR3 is TGTGCCAGCAGCCATTCGACAGGGACGAGGCAAGAGACCCAGTACTTC.

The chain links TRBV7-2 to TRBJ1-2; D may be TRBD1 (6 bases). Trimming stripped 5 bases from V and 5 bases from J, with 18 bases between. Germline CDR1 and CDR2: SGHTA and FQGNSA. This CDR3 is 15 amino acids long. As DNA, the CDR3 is TGTGCCAGCAGCCAACAGGGCGACACCCTTTATGGCTACACCTTC. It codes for CASSQQGDTLYGYTF.

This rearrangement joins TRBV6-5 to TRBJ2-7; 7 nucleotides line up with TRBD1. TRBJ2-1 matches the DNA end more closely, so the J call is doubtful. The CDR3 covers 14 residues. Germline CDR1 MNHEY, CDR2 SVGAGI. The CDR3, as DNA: TGTGCCAGCAACCGGGACAGCTCCTACAATGAGCAGTTCTTC. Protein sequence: CASNRDSSYNEQFF.

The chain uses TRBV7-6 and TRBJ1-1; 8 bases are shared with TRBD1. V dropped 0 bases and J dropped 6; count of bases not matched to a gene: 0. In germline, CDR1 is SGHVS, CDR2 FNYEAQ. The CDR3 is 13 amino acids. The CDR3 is CASSLAGQAEAFF. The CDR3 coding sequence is TGTGCCAGCAGCTTAGCGGGACAGGCTGAAGCTTTCTTT.

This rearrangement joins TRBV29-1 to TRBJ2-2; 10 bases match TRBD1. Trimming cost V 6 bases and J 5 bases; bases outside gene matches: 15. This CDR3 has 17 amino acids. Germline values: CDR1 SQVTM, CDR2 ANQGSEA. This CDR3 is CSVYRYPGQGKTGELFF. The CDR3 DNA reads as TGCAGCGTCTACCGATACCCGGGACAGGGGAAGACCGGGGAGCTGTTTTTT.

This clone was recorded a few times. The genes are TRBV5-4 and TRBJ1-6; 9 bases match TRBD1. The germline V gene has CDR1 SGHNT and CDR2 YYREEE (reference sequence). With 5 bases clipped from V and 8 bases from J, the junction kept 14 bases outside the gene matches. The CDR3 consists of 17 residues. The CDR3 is CASSHESRQGGDSPLHF. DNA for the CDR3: TGTGCCAGCAGTCATGAATCAAGACAGGGGGGGGATTCACCCCTCCACTTT.

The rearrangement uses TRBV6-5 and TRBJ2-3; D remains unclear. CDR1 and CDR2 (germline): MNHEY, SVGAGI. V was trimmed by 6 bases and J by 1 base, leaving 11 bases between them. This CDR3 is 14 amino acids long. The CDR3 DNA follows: TGTGCCAGCAGGGGTGAGGTTGGCACAGATACGCAGTATTTT. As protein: CASRGEVGTDTQYF.

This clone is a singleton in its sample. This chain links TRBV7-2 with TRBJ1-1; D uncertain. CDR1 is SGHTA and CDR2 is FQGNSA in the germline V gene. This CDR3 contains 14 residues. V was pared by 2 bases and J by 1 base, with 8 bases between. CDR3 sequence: CASSLIGENTEAFF. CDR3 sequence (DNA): TGTGCCAGCAGCTTAATCGGAGAGAACACTGAAGCTTTCTTT.

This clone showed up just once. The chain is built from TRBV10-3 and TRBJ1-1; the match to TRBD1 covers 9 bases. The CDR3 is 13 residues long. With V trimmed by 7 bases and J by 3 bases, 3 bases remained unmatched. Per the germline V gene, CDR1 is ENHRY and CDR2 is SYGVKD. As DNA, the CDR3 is TGTGCCATCACCCGGGACAGGGACACTGAAGCTTTCTTT. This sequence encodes CAITRDRDTEAFF.

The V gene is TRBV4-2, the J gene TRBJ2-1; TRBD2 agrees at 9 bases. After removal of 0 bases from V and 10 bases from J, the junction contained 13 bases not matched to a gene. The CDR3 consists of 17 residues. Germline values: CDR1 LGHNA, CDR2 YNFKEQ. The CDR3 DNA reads TGTGCCAGCAGCCAAGATCAGGTCCTAGCGGGGAACGACGAGCAGTTCTTC. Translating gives CASSQDQVLAGNDEQFF.